This T cell receptor (beta chain) was documented in a study of CD8 T cells in ankylosing spondylitis. Broader study findings: A number of the motif variants had already been described in reactive arthritis synovial fluid and blood. Blood of patients with ankylosing spondylitis appeared to be characterized by a TCR beta motif of 8 or 9 highly homologous variants.

A single record per CDR3 protein comes from TCRdb applying MiXCR to the 5' RACE reads. The sample gives about 460,000 distinct CDR3 sequences, under 5.5% of which show up once; under 4.5% is in the top ten. This clonotype appeared many times. Its matching antigen is unknown. The sample taken for sequencing was blood, either unsorted or a sorted T cell fraction (not recorded which). The receptor was derived from a male donor with ankylosing spondylitis.

In DNA, the CDR3 is TGCAGTGCTAGAGGGGCGGGGGCCCTCGGCGAGCAGTACTTC. Translation gives CSARGAGALGEQYF. The J gene is TRBJ2-7, the V gene TRBV20-1; maybe TRBD2 (7 bases). This CDR3 region has 14 residues. V dropped 1 base and J dropped 6 bases, with 16 bases sitting between them. The germline V gene encodes CDR1 DFQATT and CDR2 SNEGSKA (reference sequence).